These T cell receptor beta chains were read from a single sample in a study of blood T cell repertoires in COVID-19. Only in-frame clones appear in the TCRdb table, and some are missing; sequencing was by immunoSEQ multiplex PCR. The sample carries about 54,000 clones, over 80% recorded once. The sample taken for sequencing was peripheral blood. Receptor source: a man aged 40-50 years with COVID-19, enrolled during active disease. Both conserved end residues are part of each CDR3. The order of the fields is V gene, CDR3 protein.

TRBV7-2 | CASSLGVAGNQPQHF
TRBV9 | CASSVDEGRLFF
TRBV19 | CASSPQGDGYTF
TRBV28 | CASCGQFDSPLHF
TRBV9 | CASSFGLAEGETQYF
TRBV3-1/TRBV3-2 | CASSLYTRTGPRSEQYF
TRBV2 | CASRGGTVPYEQYF
TRBV18 | CASSPTALNTEAFF
TRBV14 | CASSHRAYNSPLHF
TRBV25-1 | CASSETVVRGAGEQYF
TRBV5-1 | CASSLGLAHANSGEQYF
TRBV6-2/TRBV6-3 | CASSYGGAGGYTF
TRBV14 | CASSQALGSGANVLTF
TRBV7-9 | CASSLVFGHEQYF
TRBV7-6 | CASSPKEWGLRGYTF
TRBV15 | CATSGGAGSGRTGELFF
TRBV10-1 | CASSQEGVYEQYF
TRBV5-1 | CASSQSQNTGELFF
TRBV7-9 | CASSKTPMETQYF
TRBV6-1 | CASSGTSSDGKNQPQHF
TRBV19 | CASSVLSGGASGELFF
TRBV21-1 | CASSKERTRLYGYTF